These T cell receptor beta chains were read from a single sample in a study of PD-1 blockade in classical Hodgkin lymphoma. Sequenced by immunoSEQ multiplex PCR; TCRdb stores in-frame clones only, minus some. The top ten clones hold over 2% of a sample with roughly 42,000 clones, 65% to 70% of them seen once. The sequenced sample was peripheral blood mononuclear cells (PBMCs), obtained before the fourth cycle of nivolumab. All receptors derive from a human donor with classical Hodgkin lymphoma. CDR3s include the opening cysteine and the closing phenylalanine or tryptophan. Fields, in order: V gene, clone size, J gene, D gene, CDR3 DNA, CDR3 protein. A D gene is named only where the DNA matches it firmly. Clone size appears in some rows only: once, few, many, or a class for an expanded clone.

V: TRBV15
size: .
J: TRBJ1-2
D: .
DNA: TGTGCCACCAGCAGAGACCCGACAGTGACTCATGGCTACACCTTC
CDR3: CATSRDPTVTHGYTF

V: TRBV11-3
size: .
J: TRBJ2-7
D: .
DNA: TGTGCCAGCAGCATCTTATCTGGGGCAGCCTACGAGCAGTACTTC
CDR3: CASSILSGAAYEQYF

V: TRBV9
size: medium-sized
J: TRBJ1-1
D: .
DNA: TGTGCCAGCAGTCGGGCCTCGAACACTGAAGCTTTCTTT
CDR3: CASSRASNTEAFF

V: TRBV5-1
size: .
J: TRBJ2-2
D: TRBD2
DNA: TGCGCCAGCAGCTTGGCTCAGACTAGCGCCGGGGAGCTGTTTTTT
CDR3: CASSLAQTSAGELFF

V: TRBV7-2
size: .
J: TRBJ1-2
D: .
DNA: TGTGCCAGCAGCTTAGAACAGGAAGCTAACTATGGCTACACCTTC
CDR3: CASSLEQEANYGYTF

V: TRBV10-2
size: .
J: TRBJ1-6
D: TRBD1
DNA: TGCGCCAGCAGTTCTGTACAGGGGGCGTCCTATAATTCACCCCTCCACTTT
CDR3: CASSSVQGASYNSPLHF

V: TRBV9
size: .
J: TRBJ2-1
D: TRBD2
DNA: TGTGCCAGCAGCGTTCGGACTAGCGGGGGCCTTTACAATGAGCAGTTCTTC
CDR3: CASSVRTSGGLYNEQFF

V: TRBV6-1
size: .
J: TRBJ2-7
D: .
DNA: TGTGCCAGCAGAGACGACGGATGGAACTACGAGCAGTACTTC
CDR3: CASRDDGWNYEQYF

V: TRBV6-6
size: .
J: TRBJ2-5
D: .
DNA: TGTGCCAGCAGTTACTCCGAAACGGACAATCCGGAGACCCAGTACTTC
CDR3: CASSYSETDNPETQYF

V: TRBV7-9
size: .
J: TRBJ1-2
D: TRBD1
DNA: TGTGCCAGCAGCCTGACAGGGTTTGAGGTGTATGGCTACACCTTC
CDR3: CASSLTGFEVYGYTF

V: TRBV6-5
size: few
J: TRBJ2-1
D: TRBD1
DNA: TGTGCCAGCAGTTACTCGACAGGGGGCGATGAGCAGTTCTTC
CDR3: CASSYSTGGDEQFF

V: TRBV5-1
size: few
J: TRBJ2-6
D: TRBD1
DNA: TGCGCCAGCAGCTTGCGCAGGACAGGGGGCGGTATGTCTGGGGCCAACGTCCTGACTTTC
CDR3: CASSLRRTGGGMSGANVLTF

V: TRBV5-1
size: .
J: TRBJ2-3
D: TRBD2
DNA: TGCGCCACCAAGGGTAGCGGGGGGAAAAGCACAGATACGCAGTATTTT
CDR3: CATKGSGGKSTDTQYF

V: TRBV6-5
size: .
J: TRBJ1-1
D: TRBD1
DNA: TGTGCCAGCAGTTACTTATCGTGGGACAGAAACACTGAAGCTTTCTTT
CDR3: CASSYLSWDRNTEAFF